This T cell receptor (beta chain) was sequenced in a study of blood T cell repertoires in COVID-19 (dated by TCRdb to the early 2020s). The study in broad terms: Samples covering the acute and convalescent phases of COVID-19 were provided by collaborators in the United States, Italy and Spain. Sample metadata almost always included a de-identified subject ID, COVID-19 status, age in years and sex. The dataset comprised deeply sampled blood TCRbeta repertoires from subjects exposed to, actively infected with, or recovered from COVID-19. Where HLA class I and class II types were available, the types were taken from metadata supplied by the sample provider, not from assay-based typing. Samples came from the ongoing ImmuneRACE study (first 160 participants) plus 1,254 subjects from 6 global collaborators. A freely available public database, intended as a resource for researchers studying the immune response to SARS-CoV-2, is where the repertoires were released. The prospective study material was composed of cDNA or gDNA derived from T cells, B-cell-depleted T cells, or PBMCs. The paper as a whole reports these results and caveats: Clinical and demographic metadata were provided uncurated, with the amount varying by source and participant.

TCRbeta CDR3 regions were amplified from genomic DNA using the immunoSEQ Assay, a bias-controlled multiplex PCR. The study's own analysis went as follows. Nucleated cell counts per sample were estimated from amplification of reference gene primers within the assay. Sequence reads were collapsed and filtered to measure the absolute abundance of every unique TCRbeta CDR3 rearrangement. For each sample, productive Simpson clonality was calculated by taking the square root of Simpson's diversity index across productive rearrangements. This immuneACCESS table, as held by TCRdb, lists in-frame sequences with V and J called but not all clones. Of the missing ones, under half trace to an unresolved V gene in checked studies; the others have no known cause. For V, J and clone size, that table is used; D and trimming come from the DNA. The sample table contains a few hundred thousand clones; only one count was recorded for 70% to 90% of them. The ten biggest clones cover about 12% of the sample.

Samples from volunteer blood donors who had recovered from COVID-19 were contributed by a second Seattle source. Whole blood was collected in K2EDTA tubes by collaborating institutions according to the institutions' own protocols. For TCRbeta analysis, collaborator samples were shipped as frozen whole blood, as isolated PBMCs, or as DNA extracted from either sample type. For this clone: What antigen it recognizes has not been identified. No much larger clonotype is one base removed from it; base qualities were not supplied.

Sequenced input: peripheral blood. The clonotype comes from a woman aged 18-35 years who had recovered from COVID-19.

The nucleotide sequence reads TGCGCCAGCAGCTTATCAGGGGGCTACGAGCAGTACTTC. Its translation is CASSLSGGYEQYF. This sequence uses TRBV5-1 and TRBJ2-7; 7 junctional bases match TRBD1. V has 2 bases trimmed and J has 3 bases trimmed; junction bases matching no gene number 2. Counted from cysteine to phenylalanine, this CDR3 has 13 amino acids. The entry retains the CDR3 DNA only, 39 bases that are in frame from base 1. For CDR1 and CDR2, the germline V gene lists SGHRS and YFSETQ.